The rows below give T cell receptor beta chains drawn from one sample of a study of blood T cell repertoires in COVID-19. Measured with immunoSEQ multiplex PCR; TCRdb has only the in-frame clones, and not every one. The top ten hold roughly 3% of the sample, which has a few hundred thousand clones, roughly 87% seen once. The sequencing sample was made of PBMCs or T cells enriched from blood (not recorded which). These receptors were collected from a woman under 40 who had recovered from COVID-19. CDR3s include the opening cysteine and the closing phenylalanine or tryptophan. The order of the fields is V gene, CDR3 protein.

V gene: TRBV27; CDR3 protein: CASSLRGKEEKLFF
V gene: TRBV19; CDR3 protein: CASSTAGGPYEQFF
V gene: TRBV11-3; CDR3 protein: CASSLGGGDRGRNSPLHF
V gene: TRBV18; CDR3 protein: CASSLDLSSGNTIYF
V gene: TRBV7-8; CDR3 protein: CASSLAGGDLSETQYF
V gene: TRBV9; CDR3 protein: CASSDRTSETDTQYF
V gene: TRBV5-4; CDR3 protein: CASSRHPGQSLAYGYTF
V gene: TRBV6-5; CDR3 protein: CASSSTRTGSSPLHF
V gene: TRBV5-8; CDR3 protein: CASSLLGSGYSNQPQHF
V gene: TRBV10-3; CDR3 protein: CAISESGTATGELFF
V gene: TRBV10-2; CDR3 protein: CASSRTSGGSYNEQFF
V gene: TRBV27; CDR3 protein: CASRKGQGSISNQPQHF
V gene: TRBV11-2; CDR3 protein: CASSWGGNPTEAFF
V gene: TRBV29-1; CDR3 protein: CSVARVYGYTF
V gene: TRBV27; CDR3 protein: CASSHVGAYEQYF
V gene: TRBV28; CDR3 protein: CASSLNGGVGSDTQYF
V gene: TRBV18; CDR3 protein: CASSPQYNQPQHF
V gene: TRBV19; CDR3 protein: CASSIGGGAWNEQFF
V gene: TRBV12-3/TRBV12-4; CDR3 protein: CASREGPGDGYTF
V gene: TRBV4-1; CDR3 protein: CASSPPGVGQGPQGEQYF
V gene: TRBV6-5; CDR3 protein: CASSYYRGSYEQYF
V gene: TRBV18; CDR3 protein: CASSPRGQGSHINYGYTF
V gene: TRBV5-8; CDR3 protein: CASSLLGTGSDGELFF
V gene: TRBV5-1; CDR3 protein: CASSLRGTEAFF
V gene: TRBV2; CDR3 protein: CASSAQSLGYTF
V gene: TRBV19; CDR3 protein: CASSIQGGYTEAFF
V gene: TRBV5-8; CDR3 protein: CASARSYEQYF
V gene: TRBV5-4; CDR3 protein: CASSPDRVVAKNIQYF
V gene: TRBV14; CDR3 protein: CASSRGLAGEDTGELFF
V gene: TRBV5-1; CDR3 protein: CASSLGLAGGHAYEQYF
V gene: TRBV12-3/TRBV12-4; CDR3 protein: CATSRGYEKLFF
V gene: TRBV27; CDR3 protein: CASSQGTGNTEAFF
V gene: TRBV11-3; CDR3 protein: CASSLGQNTEAFF
V gene: TRBV28; CDR3 protein: CASFFRRGDYGYTF
V gene: TRBV9; CDR3 protein: CASSVTGERNTEAFF
V gene: TRBV2; CDR3 protein: CASIASGSRNEQFF
V gene: TRBV29-1; CDR3 protein: CSVRGSSYNEQFF
V gene: TRBV20-1; CDR3 protein: CSAASGNTIYF
V gene: TRBV19; CDR3 protein: CASSVGLAGYSYNEQFF
V gene: TRBV28; CDR3 protein: CASSSPGGVGNTIYF
V gene: TRBV7-2; CDR3 protein: CASSLWSRGTDTQYF
V gene: TRBV7-3; CDR3 protein: CASSEGQNYGYTF
V gene: TRBV6-4; CDR3 protein: CASSDSGGVERDNEQFF
V gene: TRBV6-5; CDR3 protein: CASTRDSPPDTEAFF
V gene: TRBV12-3/TRBV12-4; CDR3 protein: CASSPTSNEQFF
V gene: TRBV6-5; CDR3 protein: CASSPSGSFNSPLHF